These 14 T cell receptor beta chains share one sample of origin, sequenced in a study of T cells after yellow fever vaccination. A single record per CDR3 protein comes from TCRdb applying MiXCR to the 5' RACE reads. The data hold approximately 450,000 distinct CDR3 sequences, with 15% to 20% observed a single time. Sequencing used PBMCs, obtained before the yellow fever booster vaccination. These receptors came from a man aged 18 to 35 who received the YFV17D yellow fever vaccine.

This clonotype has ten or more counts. CDR3 nucleotide sequence: TGCAGTGCTAGAGATTTGAGAGGCACTGAAGCTTTCTTT. Translating gives CSARDLRGTEAFF. V and J are TRBV20-1 and TRBJ1-1; D ambiguous. V shed 0 bases and J shed 4 bases, with 9 bases lying between them. This CDR3 region has 13 residues. Germline values: CDR1 DFQATT, CDR2 SNEGSKA (reference sequence).

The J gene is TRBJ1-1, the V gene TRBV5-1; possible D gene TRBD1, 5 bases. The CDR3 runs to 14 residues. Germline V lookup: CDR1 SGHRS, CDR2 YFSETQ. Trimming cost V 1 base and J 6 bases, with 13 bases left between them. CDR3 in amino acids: CASSLTAGSPEAFF. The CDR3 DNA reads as TGCGCCAGCAGCTTGACCGCAGGGAGTCCTGAAGCTTTCTTT.

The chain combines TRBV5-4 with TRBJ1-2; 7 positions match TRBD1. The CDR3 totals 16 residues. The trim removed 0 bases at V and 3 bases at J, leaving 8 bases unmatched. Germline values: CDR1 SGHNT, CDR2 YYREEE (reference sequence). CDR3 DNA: TGTGCCAGCAGCTTGGGAACCTCAGGGGGTGACTATGGCTACACCTTC. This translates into CASSLGTSGGDYGYTF. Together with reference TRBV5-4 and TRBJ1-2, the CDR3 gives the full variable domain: ETGVTQSPTHLIKTRGQQVTLRCSSQSGHNTVSWYQQALGQGPQFIFQYYREEENGRGNFPPRFSGLQFPNYSSELNVNALELDDSALYLCASSLGTSGGDYGYTFGSGTRLTVV.

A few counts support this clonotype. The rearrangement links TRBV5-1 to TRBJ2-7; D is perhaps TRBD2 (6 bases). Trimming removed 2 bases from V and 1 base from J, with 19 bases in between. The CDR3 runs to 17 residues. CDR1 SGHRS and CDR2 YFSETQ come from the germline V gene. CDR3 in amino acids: CASSFRGGDRGSYEQYF. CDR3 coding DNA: TGCGCCAGCAGCTTCCGAGGCGGGGATCGAGGGTCCTACGAGCAGTACTTC.

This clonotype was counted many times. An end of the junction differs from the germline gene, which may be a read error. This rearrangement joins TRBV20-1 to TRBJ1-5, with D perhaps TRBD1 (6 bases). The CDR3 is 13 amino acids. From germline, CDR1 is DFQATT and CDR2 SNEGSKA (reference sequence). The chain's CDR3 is CSSGTQGTQPQHF. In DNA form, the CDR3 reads TGTTCTAGCGGGACACAAGGCACTCAGCCCCAGCATTTT.

The CDR3 spells CASSSRGGVPGANVLTF. The CDR3, as DNA: TGTGCCAGCAGCTCGCGGGGGGGCGTCCCTGGGGCCAACGTCCTGACTTTC. V usage is TRBV7-2 and J usage is TRBJ2-6; 9 positions match TRBD2. V dropped 4 bases and J dropped 2; count of bases not matched to a gene: 6. This CDR3 is built from 17 residues. From germline, CDR1 is SGHTA and CDR2 FQGNSA.

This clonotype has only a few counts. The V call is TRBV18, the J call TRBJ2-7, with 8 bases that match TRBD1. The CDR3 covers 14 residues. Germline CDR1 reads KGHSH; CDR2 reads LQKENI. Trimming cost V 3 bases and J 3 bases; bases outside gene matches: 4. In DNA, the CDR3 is TGTGCCAGCTCACCGAGGACAGGGCTCTACGAGCAGTACGTC. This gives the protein CASSPRTGLYEQYV.

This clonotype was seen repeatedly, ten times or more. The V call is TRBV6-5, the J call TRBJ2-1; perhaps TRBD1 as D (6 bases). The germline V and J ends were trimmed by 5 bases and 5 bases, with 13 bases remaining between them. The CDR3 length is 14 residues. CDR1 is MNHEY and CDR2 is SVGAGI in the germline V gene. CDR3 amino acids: CASSLQGRDNEQFF. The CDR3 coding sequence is TGTGCCAGCAGTCTACAGGGTCGCGACAATGAGCAGTTCTTC.

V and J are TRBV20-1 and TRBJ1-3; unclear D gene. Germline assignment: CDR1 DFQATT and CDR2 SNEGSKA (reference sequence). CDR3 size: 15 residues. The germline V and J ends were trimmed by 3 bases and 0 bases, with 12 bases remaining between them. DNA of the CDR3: TGCAGTGCTAGCCCCGCAGGAGACTCTGGAAACACCATATATTTT. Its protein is CSASPAGDSGNTIYF.

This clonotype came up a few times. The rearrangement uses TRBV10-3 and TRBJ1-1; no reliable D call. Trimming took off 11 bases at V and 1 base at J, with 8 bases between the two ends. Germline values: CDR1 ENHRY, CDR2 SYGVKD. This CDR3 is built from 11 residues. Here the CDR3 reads CAVTWNTEAFF. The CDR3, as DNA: TGTGCCGTGACTTGGAACACTGAAGCTTTCTTT.

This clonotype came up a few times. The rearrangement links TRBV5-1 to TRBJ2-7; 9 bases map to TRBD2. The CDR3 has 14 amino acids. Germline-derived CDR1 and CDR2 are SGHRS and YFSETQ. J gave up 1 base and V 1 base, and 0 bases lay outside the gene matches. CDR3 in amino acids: CASSLTSGSYEQYV. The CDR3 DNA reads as TGCGCCAGCAGCTTGACTAGCGGGTCCTACGAGCAGTACGTC.

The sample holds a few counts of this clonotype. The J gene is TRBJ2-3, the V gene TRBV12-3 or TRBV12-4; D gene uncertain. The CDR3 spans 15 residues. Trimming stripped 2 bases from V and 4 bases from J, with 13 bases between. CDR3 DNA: TGTGCCAGCAGTTTACGGAAGGGCCTGGCAGATACGCAGTATTTT. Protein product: CASSLRKGLADTQYF.

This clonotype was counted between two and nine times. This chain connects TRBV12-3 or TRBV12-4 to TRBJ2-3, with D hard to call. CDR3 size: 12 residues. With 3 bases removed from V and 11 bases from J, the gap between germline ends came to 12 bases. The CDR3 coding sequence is TGTGCCAGCAGTTTTGGAACCCCACTGCAGTATTTT. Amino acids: CASSFGTPLQYF.

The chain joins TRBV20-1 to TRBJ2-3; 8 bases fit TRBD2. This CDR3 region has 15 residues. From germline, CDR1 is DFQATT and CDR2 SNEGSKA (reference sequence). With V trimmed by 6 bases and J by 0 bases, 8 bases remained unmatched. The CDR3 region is CSALSSGTSTDTQYF. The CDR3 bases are TGCAGTGCCCTCAGTAGCGGGACTAGCACAGATACGCAGTATTTT.